The 26 T cell receptor beta chains below all came from one sample that was sequenced in a study of PD-1 blockade in mismatch repair-deficient tumors. The data were produced by immunoSEQ multiplex PCR, yet TCRdb's version contains in-frame clones alone and is incomplete. This table has 100,000 to 150,000 clones, roughly nine tenths appearing once. The specimen comprised peripheral blood, sampled 44 weeks after starting pembrolizumab. Receptors were obtained from an adult with mismatch repair-deficient cancer.

V is TRBV9 and J is TRBJ2-2; 10 bases match TRBD2. With 4 bases clipped from V and 6 bases from J, the junction kept 9 bases outside the gene matches. CDR1 and CDR2 (germline): SGDLS, YYNGEE. This CDR3 comprises 16 residues. CDR3 loop: CASSSSLAGAAGELFF. In nucleotides, the CDR3 is TGTGCCAGCAGCTCGAGTCTAGCGGGGGCGGCCGGGGAGCTGTTTTTT.

The chain carries TRBV7-9 and TRBJ2-7; D is undetermined. Trimming pared 4 bases from V and 5 bases from J, leaving 18 bases between. The CDR3 is 15 amino acids. Germline CDR1 reads SEHNR; CDR2 reads FQNEAQ (reference sequence). CDR3 nucleotides: TGTGCCAGCAGCTCCCCGTTAAGGCCGTTGGACGAGCAGTACTTC. This sequence encodes CASSSPLRPLDEQYF.

This clone was seen only once. The CDR3 DNA reads TGTGCCAGTAGTATTGGGAGGGGCATCTCCTACGAGCAGTACTTC. Translation: CASSIGRGISYEQYF. V and J are TRBV19 and TRBJ2-7, with 7 nucleotides matching TRBD2. The V gene's germline CDR1 is LNHDA and CDR2 SQIVND (reference sequence). With V trimmed by 3 bases and J by 0 bases, 5 bases remained unmatched. The CDR3 totals 15 residues.

The chain joins TRBV7-8 to TRBJ2-7; D is possibly TRBD1 (5 bases). V lost 3 bases and J lost 4, with 10 bases in between. CDR3 length: 13 amino acids. Germline V gene sequence: CDR1 SGHVS, CDR2 FQNEAQ. CDR3 nucleotide sequence: TGTGCCAGCAGCTTTAATCAGGGATACGAGCAGTACTTC. Amino acids: CASSFNQGYEQYF. Drawing the rest from reference TRBV7-8 and TRBJ2-7, the complete variable domain is GAGVSQSPRYKVAKRGQDVALRCDPISGHVSLFWYQQALGQGPEFLTYFQNEAQLDKSGLPSDRFFAERPEGSVSTLKIQRTQQEDSAVYLCASSFNQGYEQYFGPGTRLTVT.

The V gene is TRBV28, the J gene TRBJ2-7; D is uncertain. CDR1 and CDR2 (germline): MDHEN, SYDVKM. The CDR3 consists of 15 residues. V dropped 4 bases and J dropped 5 bases, with 18 bases sitting between them. This CDR3 reads CASSSTGSALNEQYF. CDR3 nucleotide sequence: TGTGCCAGCAGTTCCACCGGGTCGGCTTTGAACGAGCAGTACTTC.

The chain is built from TRBV6-1 and TRBJ2-1; the match to TRBD2 covers 14 bases. Germline values: CDR1 MNHNS, CDR2 SASEGT. J was trimmed by 12 bases and V by 2 bases; bases with no gene match: 12. CDR3 length: 17 residues. CDR3 residues: CASSEPPGLAGVTGQFF. As DNA, the CDR3 is TGTGCCAGCAGTGAACCCCCGGGACTAGCGGGAGTGACGGGGCAGTTCTTC.

This clone was seen a handful of times. This sequence joins TRBV4-1 and TRBJ1-5; D is possibly TRBD1 (5 bases). This CDR3 comprises 14 residues. Germline loops: CDR1 MGHRA, CDR2 YSYEKL. V lost 4 bases and J 6 bases, leaving 13 bases between the germline ends. In DNA, the CDR3 is TGCGCCAGCAGCCCCACAGGAGGTCCTCAGCCCCAGCATTTT. Translation gives CASSPTGGPQPQHF.

Many counts were recorded for this clone. The identical CDR3 is also encoded by other nucleotide sequences in the sample. V usage is TRBV4-3 and J usage is TRBJ2-6; D unclear. Trimming took off 4 bases at V and 3 bases at J, with 13 bases between the two ends. The CDR3 is 16 amino acids. In germline, CDR1 is LGHNA, CDR2 YSLEER. DNA of the CDR3: TGCGCCAGCAGCCCGAATATCAAGGGTGGGGCCAACGTCCTGACTTTC. Protein product: CASSPNIKGGANVLTF.

This clone is a singleton in its sample. The chain carries TRBV6-5 and TRBJ2-3; 7 nucleotides line up with TRBD1. CDR3 size: 16 residues. The V gene's germline CDR1 is MNHEY and CDR2 SVGAGI. With V trimmed by 2 bases and J by 0 bases, 5 bases remained unmatched. The CDR3 loop is CASSYGTVLSTDTQYF. Written as DNA, the CDR3 is TGTGCCAGCAGTTACGGGACAGTTTTGAGCACAGATACGCAGTATTTT.

To note about this clone: Germline is not matched at one junction end, which may reflect a read error. This chain links TRBV7-7 with TRBJ2-7; D is perhaps TRBD2 (5 bases). CDR3 length equals 13 residues. Per the germline V gene, CDR1 is SSHAT and CDR2 is FNYEAQ (reference sequence). The CDR3 spells CASSLAKSREQYF. CDR3 in DNA: TGTGCTAGCAGCTTAGCGAAATCGCGAGAGCAGTACTTC.

This chain's CDR3 is CAWSVNRRHSSYNEQFF. CDR3 nucleotide sequence: TGTGCCTGGAGTGTAAATCGGAGACACAGCTCCTACAATGAGCAGTTCTTC. This chain joins TRBV30 and TRBJ2-1; D not certain. V was shortened by 0 bases and J by 0 bases, with 15 bases between the two germline ends. Germline lookup yields CDR1 GTSNPN and CDR2 SVGIG (reference sequence). CDR3 length: 17 amino acids. Variable domain in full (rest from reference TRBV30 and TRBJ2-1): SQTIHQWPATLVQPVGSPLSLECTVEGTSNPNLYWYRQAAGRGLQLLFYSVGIGQISSEVPQNLSASRPQDRQFILSSKKLLLSDSGFYLCAWSVNRRHSSYNEQFFGPGTRLTVL.

The chain joins TRBV7-9 to TRBJ2-7, with D perhaps TRBD2 (7 bases). CDR1 is SEHNR and CDR2 is FQNEAQ in the germline V gene (reference sequence). The V end lost 3 bases, the J end lost 6 bases, and 18 bases lay between the germline ends. The length of the CDR3 is 15 residues. CDR3: CASSLGGARLSEQYF. The CDR3 DNA sequence: TGTGCCAGCAGCTTGGGGGGGGCGCGTCTCTCCGAGCAGTACTTC.

The chain has TRBV5-1 and TRBJ1-1, with unresolved D. Trimming pared 0 bases from V and 2 bases from J, leaving 8 bases between. The CDR3 spans 14 residues. Germline values: CDR1 SGHRS, CDR2 YFSETQ. Here the CDR3 reads CASSLAGTNTEAFF. The DNA for the CDR3 is TGCGCCAGCAGCTTGGCCGGAACTAACACTGAAGCTTTCTTT. Combining the CDR3 with reference TRBV5-1 and TRBJ1-1 gives the whole variable domain KAGVTQTPRYLIKTRGQQVTLSCSPISGHRSVSWYQQTPGQGLQFLFEYFSETQRNKGNFPGRFSGRQFSNSRSEMNVSTLELGDSALYLCASSLAGTNTEAFFGQGTRLTVV.

The chain has TRBV5-4 and TRBJ2-2; D possibly corresponds to TRBD1 (6 bases). The germline CDR1 and CDR2 sequences are SGHNT and YYREEE (reference sequence). V was trimmed by 0 bases and J by 2 bases, leaving 11 bases between them. The CDR3 extends over 16 amino acids. For the CDR3, the DNA is TGTGCCAGCAGCTTGGAGATGACAGGCAACACCGGGGAGCTGTTTTTT. Amino acids: CASSLEMTGNTGELFF.

The V gene is TRBV29-1, the J gene TRBJ2-7; possibly TRBD1 for D (6 bases). The CDR3 loop spans 13 amino acids. The germline CDR1 and CDR2 sequences are SQVTM and ANQGSEA. The V and J ends lost 3 bases and 2 bases respectively, with 11 bases between them. In DNA, the CDR3 is TGCAGCGTTGAGGGACACGGAACCTACGAGCAGTACTTC. As protein: CSVEGHGTYEQYF.

The chain employs TRBV6-6 and TRBJ2-1; D not certain. The CDR3 sequence is 16 residues long. V was shortened by 0 bases and J by 1 base, with 10 bases between the two germline ends. Germline lookup yields CDR1 MNHNY and CDR2 SVGAGI (reference sequence). CDR3 bases: TGTGCCAGCAGTTACTCCTGGACGCCTTCCTACAATGAGCAGTTCTTC. Amino acid sequence: CASSYSWTPSYNEQFF.

This clone was seen more than once but under ten times. The CDR3 sequence is CASSSLQGARNEQYF. CDR3 nucleotide sequence: TGTGCCAGCAGCTCACTACAGGGGGCGCGGAACGAGCAGTACTTC. The chain has TRBV7-6 and TRBJ2-7; 9 bases match TRBD1. V shed 4 bases, J shed 5 bases, and the junction held 9 bases outside the gene matches. There are 15 residues in the CDR3. CDR1 and CDR2 (germline): SGHVS, FNYEAQ. Supplemented by reference TRBV7-6 and TRBJ2-7, the full variable domain reads GAGVSQSPRYKVTKRGQDVALRCDPISGHVSLYWYRQALGQGPEFLTYFNYEAQQDKSGLPNDRFSAERPEGSISTLTIQRTEQRDSAMYRCASSSLQGARNEQYFGPGTRLTVT.

The chain employs TRBV25-1 and TRBJ1-2; D is unresolved. This CDR3 contains 15 residues. Germline CDR1 reads MGHDK; CDR2 reads SYGVNS. Trimming stripped 1 base from V and 5 bases from J, with 14 bases between. The CDR3 loop reads CASSESTRTGYGYTF. The CDR3 bases are TGTGCCAGCAGTGAATCCACCAGGACGGGTTATGGCTACACCTTC.

The gene calls are TRBV10-3 and TRBJ2-1; TRBD2 matches at 8 bases. Losses at the gene ends were 6 bases for V and 7 bases for J; bases not matched to a gene: 5. This CDR3 contains 13 residues. Germline V CDR1 and CDR2: ENHRY, SYGVKD. CDR3 sequence (DNA): TGTGCCATCAGCGAAAGCGGGAGTAATGAGCAGTTCTTC. Residues: CAISESGSNEQFF.

The chain employs TRBV7-9 and TRBJ2-5; tentative D call: TRBD1 (6 bases). Trimming pared 5 bases from V and 4 bases from J, leaving 14 bases between. CDR1 and CDR2 from the germline V gene are SEHNR and FQNEAQ (reference sequence). CDR3 length: 14 amino acids. Written as DNA, the CDR3 is TGTGCCAGCAGCCACAGGGTAAATGGAGAGACCCAGTACTTC. It is translated as CASSHRVNGETQYF. Based on the CDR3 plus reference TRBV7-9 and TRBJ2-5, the full variable domain is DTGVSQNPRHKITKRGQNVTFRCDPISEHNRLYWYRQTLGQGPEFLTYFQNEAQLEKSRLLSDRFSAERPKGSFSTLEIQRTEQGDSAMYLCASSHRVNGETQYFGPGTRLLVL.

V is TRBV27 and J is TRBJ2-3, with 8 bases fitting TRBD2. CDR1 and CDR2 (germline): MNHEY, SMNVEV (reference sequence). Trimming took 4 bases from V and 1 from J; bases not matched to a gene: 10. The CDR3 runs to 17 residues. DNA of the CDR3: TGTGCCAGCAGTTATATCTCGGGAGGGCTTGGCACAGATACGCAGTATTTT. It translates to CASSYISGGLGTDTQYF.

This clone was counted a few times. V is TRBV5-6 and J is TRBJ1-4; 7 bases align to TRBD1. The CDR3 is 14 amino acids. Germline trimming cut 6 bases from V and 4 bases from J; bases unmatched to any gene: 6. Germline CDR1 and CDR2: SGHDT and YYEEEE. In DNA form, the CDR3 reads TGTGCCAGCACCCGCGGGACAGATAATGAAAAACTGTTTTTT. It translates to CASTRGTDNEKLFF.

This clone was recorded once. This chain joins TRBV5-4 and TRBJ2-1; D uncertain. Germline CDR1 SGHNT, CDR2 YYREEE (reference sequence). V shed 4 bases and J shed 0 bases, with 5 bases lying between them. This CDR3 contains 13 residues. The CDR3 bases are TGTGCCAGCAGCAGGCGCTCCTACAATGAGCAGTTCTTC. Encoded protein: CASSRRSYNEQFF.

This chain uses TRBV18 with TRBJ2-5; 10 bases map to TRBD2. CDR1 and CDR2 (germline): KGHSH, LQKENI. The junction had 5 bases not matched to a gene; V was cut back by 0 bases and J by 4 bases. This CDR3 is 16 amino acids long. CDR3 sequence reads: CASSPPSSGSSETQYF. In nucleotides, the CDR3 is TGTGCCAGCTCACCACCGTCTAGCGGGAGCTCAGAGACCCAGTACTTC.

The genes are TRBV4-2 and TRBJ1-1, with D tentatively TRBD1 (6 bases). Trimming took off 1 base at V and 7 bases at J, with 16 bases between the two ends. From germline, CDR1 is LGHNA and CDR2 YNFKEQ. The CDR3 contains 15 residues. The CDR3 sequence is CASSQGPGESGEAFF. Here the CDR3 DNA reads TGTGCCAGCAGCCAAGGTCCAGGGGAATCGGGTGAAGCTTTCTTT.

This sequence joins TRBV2 and TRBJ1-5; 9 bases line up with TRBD1. This CDR3 contains 16 residues. V was clipped by 6 bases and J by 1 base; unmatched bases: 7. Germline CDR1 is SNHLY and CDR2 is FYNNEI. The DNA of the CDR3 is TGTGCCAGCAGGACCGGGACAGGGATGAGCAATCAGCCCCAGCATTTT. It encodes CASRTGTGMSNQPQHF.